This is a list of T cell receptor beta chains from one sample in a study of human T cells and chemical hapten exposure. TCRdb fed the RACE reads into MiXCR, producing one record per CDR3 protein. The data contain over 65,000 distinct CDR3 sequences, roughly 12% of them seen just once; the ten biggest clones take up around 1.6%. The sample consisted of whole blood, taken in connection with sensitization to the hapten diphenylcyclopropenone (DPC). The receptors here all came from a man between 18 and 29 years old with alopecia areata. Some clones in this sample may be carry-over from other donors' samples. Both conserved end residues are part of each CDR3.

TRBV24-1 | CATSDFGGGGTGELFF
TRBV7-9 | CASSLDWGQPQHF
TRBV29-1 | CSATPGTGDFYEQYF
TRBV6-5 | CASSPQGRGAYEQYF
TRBV19 | CASTRTSGGQDTQYF
TRBV20-1 | CSVGGSNEKLFF
TRBV7-9 | CASSLAGTGVETQYF
TRBV7-2 | CASRPPGLVTDTQYF
TRBV7-9 | CASSPPGGAGYGYTF
TRBV6-1 | CASTGASNTEAFF
TRBV2 | CATLGTTDTQYF
TRBV7-2 | CASRVQGRAQYF
TRBV10-1 | CASSNPTSGGLDTQYF
TRBV28 | CASNKRVNEQFF
TRBV12-3/TRBV12-4 | CASSLEPPAGGGGELFF
TRBV5-5 | CASRRGGGTEAFF
TRBV3-1 | CASSQGGQPYSPLHF
TRBV7-9 | CASSLAGSDYSYEQYF
TRBV5-5 | CASSLAGQGATDTQYF
TRBV29-1 | CSVVSGQVNTGELFF